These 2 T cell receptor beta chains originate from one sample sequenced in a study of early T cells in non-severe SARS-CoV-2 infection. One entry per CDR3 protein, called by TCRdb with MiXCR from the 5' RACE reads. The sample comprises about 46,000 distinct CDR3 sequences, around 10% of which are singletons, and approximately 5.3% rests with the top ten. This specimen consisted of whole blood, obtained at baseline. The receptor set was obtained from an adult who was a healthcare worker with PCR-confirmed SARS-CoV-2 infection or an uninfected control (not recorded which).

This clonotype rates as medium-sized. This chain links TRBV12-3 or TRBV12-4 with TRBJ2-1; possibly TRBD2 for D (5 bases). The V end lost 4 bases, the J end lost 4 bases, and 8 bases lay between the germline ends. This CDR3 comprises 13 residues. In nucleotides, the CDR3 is TGTGCCAGCAGTTCGCCGGGATACAATGAGCAGTTCTTC. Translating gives CASSSPGYNEQFF.

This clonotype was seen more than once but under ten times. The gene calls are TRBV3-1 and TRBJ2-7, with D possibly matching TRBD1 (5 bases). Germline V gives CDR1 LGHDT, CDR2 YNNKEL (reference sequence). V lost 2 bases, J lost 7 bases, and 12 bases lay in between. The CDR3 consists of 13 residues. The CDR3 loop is CASSQSRAGEQYF. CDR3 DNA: TGTGCCAGCAGCCAATCCAGGGCTGGTGAGCAGTACTTC.